This T cell receptor beta chain was captured in a study of response to subunit inactivated influenza vaccine. Findings and limits, study-wide: Each seasonal influenza vaccination, the authors suggested, recruits few new T cells.

The length of the CDR3 is 16 residues. Germline V gene lookup returns CDR1 DFQATT and CDR2 SNEGSKA (reference sequence). V was trimmed by 2 bases and J by 1 base, leaving 16 bases between them. One entry per CDR3 protein, called by TCRdb with MiXCR from the RT-PCR reads. The repertoire consists of approximately 520,000 distinct CDR3 sequences, with about 25% occurring once and the leading ten covering 1.5% to 2%. This clonotype was picked up a small number of times. Its antigen is still unknown. The clonotype comes from a man aged 50 to 60 who received an inactivated influenza vaccine. The sample was CD4+ T cells sorted from PBMCs, taken more than 4 days after vaccination. The chain links TRBV20-1 to TRBJ2-3; weak D call: TRBD2 (6 bases). CDR3 nucleotides: TGCAGTGCTAGAAAAGGGGCTAGCGCCCGCACAGATACGCAGTATTTT. Protein: CSARKGASARTDTQYF.